The source of this TCR beta chain is a study of blood T cell repertoires in COVID-19 (TCRdb year 2020). With respect to the entire study: Samples covering the acute and convalescent phases of COVID-19 were provided by collaborators in the United States, Italy and Spain. Deeply sampled blood TCRbeta repertoires from subjects exposed to, actively infected with, or recovered from COVID-19 were included in the dataset. The prospective study material was composed of cDNA or gDNA derived from T cells, B-cell-depleted T cells, or PBMCs. The samples were drawn from two sources: the first 160 participants of the ongoing ImmuneRACE study, and 950 to 1,500 subjects contributed by 6 global collaborators. A freely available public database, intended as a resource for researchers studying the immune response to SARS-CoV-2, is where the repertoires were released. HLA class I and class II types, where available, came from metadata supplied by the sample provider rather than from assay-based typing. Nearly every sample came with metadata listing a de-identified subject ID, COVID-19 status, age in years and sex.

Comment on this clone: Its specific antigen is unknown. Base qualities are not recorded, but no much larger clone differs from it by a single base.

V is pared back by 4 bases and J by 5 bases, with 17 bases lying between the germline termini. The germline V gene provides CDR1 KGHSH and CDR2 LQKENI. From the cysteine up to the phenylalanine, the CDR3 has a length of 15 residues. Solely the CDR3 DNA is kept, with 45 bases framed from the first base. TCRbeta CDR3 regions were amplified from genomic DNA using the immunoSEQ Assay, a bias-controlled multiplex PCR. The published analysis was carried out like this. Nucleated cell counts per sample were estimated from amplification of reference gene primers within the assay. To quantify the absolute abundance of each unique TCRbeta CDR3 rearrangement, sequence reads were collapsed and filtered. For each sample, productive Simpson clonality was calculated as the square root of Simpson's diversity index across productive rearrangements. TCRdb carries this immuneACCESS record with in-frame sequences only. Its versions omit some clonotypes, under half of them owing to an unresolved V gene in the studies checked, with the rest unexplained. V and J calls and clone size are given by that table; D and trimming were obtained from the DNA. This sample has about 150,000 clones in its table, and roughly nine tenths of those were observed once. In total, the top ten clones hold around 4% of the sample.

The study at large found these results: How much clinical and demographic metadata was included differed by source and by participant, and the metadata was provided uncurated.

The collaborating institutions used their own protocols to collect whole blood in K2EDTA tubes. Collaborator samples were shipped for TCRbeta analysis as frozen whole blood, isolated PBMCs, or DNA extracted from either sample type. The material sequenced was peripheral blood. The TCR originated in a woman aged 60-75 years with active or convalescent COVID-19. Recombination linked TRBV18 to TRBJ2-5; 6 matching bases give a weak D call of TRBD1. The DNA reads as follows: TGTGCCAGCTCACTCACGGGACACCCAGGGGAGACCCAGTACTTC. It specifies CASSLTGHPGETQYF.